This TCR beta chain was captured in a study of blood T cells in healthy people across ages. Study at large: Researchers report that template switching captured about one barcoded beta molecule per two T cells.

Study-wide points: Comparison with aged donors showed that long-lived donors had more naive CD4+ cells and higher diversity.

A remark on this clonotype: No antigen is known for it.

It was with a sample-barcoded 5' primer and a J-beta primer mix that a second PCR of about 7 to 12 cycles was run. Each of the cDNA molecules was tagged by a template-switch adaptor with 12 random nucleotides. MiXCR, run by TCRdb on the 5' RACE reads, gives a single entry per CDR3 protein. The data show approximately 800,000 distinct CDR3 sequences, about half seen once. In each sample, at least 7 million PBMCs were isolated. V gave up 5 bases and J gave up 7 bases, with 12 bases separating them. The CDR3 loop spans 13 amino acids. Looked up from germline, CDR1 is MDHEN and CDR2 is SYDVKM. This chain uses TRBV28 with TRBJ1-5; D not certain. Sequenced material: blood. The origin of this receptor is an elderly man in good health. The CDR3 loop is CASSVGSWQPQHF. CDR3 sequence (DNA): TGTGCCAGCAGTGTAGGGTCATGGCAGCCCCAGCATTTT. The full variable domain, in which reference TRBV28 and TRBJ1-5 provide the parts outside the CDR3, is DVKVTQSSRYLVKRTGEKVFLECVQDMDHENMFWYRQDPGLGLRLIYFSYDVKMKEKGDIPEGYSVSREKKERFSLILESASTNQTSMYLCASSVGSWQPQHFGDGTRLSIL.